The rows below give T cell receptor beta chains drawn from one sample of a study of cytomegalovirus exposure and HLA in healthy donors. The data were produced by immunoSEQ multiplex PCR, yet TCRdb's version contains in-frame clones alone and is incomplete. The profile covers tens of thousands of clones, with roughly 74% appearing a single time and 7.8% taken by the ten largest. The sample comprised PBMCs. Receptors originate from a man in his late teens or twenties in good health and CMV-seropositive. Both conserved end residues are part of each CDR3. The order of the fields is D gene, V gene, clone size, J gene, CDR3 protein, CDR3 DNA. A D gene is named only where the DNA matches it firmly. Some rows mark clone size as missing; the rest say once, few, many or name a class of expanded clone.

-,TRBV28,-,TRBJ1-3,CASNYQSGNTIYF,TGTGCCAGCAACTATCAATCTGGAAACACCATATATTTT
-,TRBV6-5,-,TRBJ2-2,CASTPQGTNTGELFF,TGTGCCAGCACCCCCCAGGGGACGAACACCGGGGAGCTGTTTTTT
TRBD1,TRBV30,-,TRBJ2-3,CARTGLSTDTQYF,TGTGCCCGGACAGGATTAAGCACAGATACGCAGTATTTT
TRBD2,TRBV6-4,-,TRBJ2-1,CASSDQAGNDNEQFF,TGTGCCAGCAGTGACCAAGCGGGGAATGACAATGAGCAGTTCTTC
-,TRBV30,-,TRBJ1-6,CAWSVQESPLHF,TGTGCCTGGAGTGTACAAGAATCACCCCTCCACTTT
TRBD1,TRBV13,-,TRBJ2-1,CASSLTGATTDEQFF,TGTGCCAGCAGCCTGACAGGGGCCACGACGGATGAGCAGTTCTTC
-,TRBV6-5,-,TRBJ1-2,CASSYSIANYGYTF,TGTGCCAGCAGTTACTCGATCGCGAACTATGGCTACACCTTC
-,TRBV2,-,TRBJ2-4,CASSPTSSVGGIQYF,TGTGCCAGCAGCCCGACATCTTCTGTAGGAGGCATTCAGTACTTC
-,TRBV19,-,TRBJ2-4,CASSIDRVLGIIQYF,TGTGCCAGTAGTATAGACAGGGTTCTGGGAATCATTCAGTACTTC
-,TRBV6-5,-,TRBJ2-7,CASSYGSGTTYEQYF,TGTGCCAGCAGTTACGGCAGCGGGACAACCTACGAGCAGTACTTC
-,TRBV29-1,few,TRBJ2-7,CSVEFGAGIGEQYF,TGCAGCGTTGAATTTGGGGCGGGGATCGGAGAGCAGTACTTC
TRBD2,TRBV29-1,-,TRBJ2-5,CSVEVGRGGKTQYF,TGCAGCGTTGAAGTGGGGAGGGGAGGGAAGACCCAGTACTTC
TRBD1,TRBV5-1,-,TRBJ1-4,CASSLIGQGATNEKLFF,TGCGCCAGCAGCTTGATCGGACAGGGTGCCACTAATGAAAAACTGTTTTTT
-,TRBV30,-,TRBJ2-7,CAWGDFRGMYEQYF,TGTGCCTGGGGGGACTTCCGAGGGATGTACGAGCAGTACTTC
TRBD1,TRBV6-5,-,TRBJ2-5,CASSSTGDGETQYF,TGTGCCAGCAGTTCCACAGGGGACGGAGAGACCCAGTACTTC
TRBD2,TRBV6-1,-,TRBJ2-7,CASSVSGTSYEQYF,TGTGCCAGCAGTGTATCCGGGACTAGCTACGAGCAGTACTTC
TRBD2,TRBV28,-,TRBJ2-5,CASTLTSGGQETQYF,TGTGCCAGCACCCTGACTAGCGGGGGGCAAGAGACCCAGTACTTC
TRBD2,TRBV2,few,TRBJ2-2,CASSGLAGGPADTGELFF,TGTGCCAGCAGTGGACTAGCGGGAGGGCCGGCGGACACCGGGGAGCTGTTTTTT
TRBD2,TRBV7-9,-,TRBJ2-3,CASSTVGAGGWYSTDTQYF,TGTGCCAGCAGCACCGTGGGGGCGGGAGGTTGGTACAGCACAGATACGCAGTATTTT
-,TRBV5-4,-,TRBJ2-7,CASRPGTDSYEQYF,TGTGCCAGCAGACCCGGGACTGACTCCTACGAGCAGTACTTC